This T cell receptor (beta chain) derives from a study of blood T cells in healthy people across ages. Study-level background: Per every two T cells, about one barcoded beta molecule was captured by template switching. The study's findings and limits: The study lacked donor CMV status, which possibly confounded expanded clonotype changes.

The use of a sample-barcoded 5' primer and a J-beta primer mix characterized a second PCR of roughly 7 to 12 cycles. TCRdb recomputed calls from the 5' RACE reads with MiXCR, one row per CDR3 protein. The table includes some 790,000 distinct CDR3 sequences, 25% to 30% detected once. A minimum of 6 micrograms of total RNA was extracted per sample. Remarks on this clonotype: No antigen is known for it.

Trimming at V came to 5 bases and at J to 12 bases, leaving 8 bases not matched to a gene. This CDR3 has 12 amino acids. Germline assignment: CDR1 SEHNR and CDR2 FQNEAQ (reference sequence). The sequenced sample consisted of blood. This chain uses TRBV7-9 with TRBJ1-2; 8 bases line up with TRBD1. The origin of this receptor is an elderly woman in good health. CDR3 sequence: CASSPADRAHTF. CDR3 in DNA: TGTGCCAGCAGCCCTGCGGACAGGGCTCACACCTTC.